This paragraph reports one T cell receptor (beta chain). What this receptor recognizes is not known. Per-base qualities were not stored, and no clone one base away is much larger. TCRbeta CDR3 regions were amplified from genomic DNA by means of the immunoSEQ Assay, a bias-controlled multiplex PCR. Turning to the authors' computational methods: The number of nucleated cells in each sample was estimated from the amplification of reference gene primers within the assay. To quantify the absolute abundance of each unique TCRbeta CDR3 rearrangement, sequence reads were collapsed and filtered. For each sample, productive Simpson clonality was calculated as the square root of Simpson's diversity index across productive rearrangements. TCRdb limited this immuneACCESS table to in-frame rearrangements with V and J called. A share of clones is missing; checked studies link under half to unresolved V genes, and the rest is unexplained. The V and J calls and the clone size are those of that table, but D and trimming were determined from the DNA. Across this sample there are 180,000 or so clones, with around 83% seen only once. The ten largest clones represent 0.99% of the sample.

Each collaborating institution followed its own protocols to collect whole blood in K2EDTA tubes. For TCRbeta analysis, collaborator samples were shipped as frozen whole blood, as isolated PBMCs, or as DNA extracted from either sample type. This sample is drawn from a study of blood T cell repertoires in COVID-19 (dated by TCRdb to about 2020). Notes on the research overall: Samples from collaborators originated in the United States, Italy and Spain and spanned both the acute and convalescent phases of COVID-19. The material from the prospective study consisted of cDNA or gDNA derived from T cells, B-cell-depleted T cells, or PBMCs. Deeply sampled blood TCRbeta repertoires from subjects exposed to, actively infected with, or recovered from COVID-19 were included in the dataset. A freely available public database, intended as a resource for researchers studying the immune response to SARS-CoV-2, is where the repertoires were released. Samples came from the ongoing ImmuneRACE study (first 160 participants) plus 1,254 subjects from 6 global collaborators. Nearly every sample came with metadata listing a de-identified subject ID, COVID-19 status, age in years and sex. Where available, HLA class I and class II types were obtained from metadata supplied by the sample provider rather than from assay-based typing. The full study reports these points: The quantity of clinical and demographic metadata differed by source and by participant and was supplied without curation.

Unmatched junction bases come to 0, with V trimmed by 2 bases and J by 6 bases. The CDR3 covers 14 residues, taking in both the cysteine and the phenylalanine. Kept here is only the CDR3 DNA, which spans 42 bases and is read in frame from base 1. Sequences MRHNA (CDR1) and SNTAGT (CDR2) are obtained from the germline V gene. The chain joins TRBV6-4 to TRBJ2-1; 11 bases in the middle match TRBD2. The sample consisted of peripheral blood. The TCR sequence derives from a man aged 18 to 30 with acute or convalescent COVID-19. The CDR3 protein sequence reads: CASSDGTSGNEQFF. The DNA reads TGTGCCAGCAGTGACGGGACTAGCGGCAATGAGCAGTTCTTC.